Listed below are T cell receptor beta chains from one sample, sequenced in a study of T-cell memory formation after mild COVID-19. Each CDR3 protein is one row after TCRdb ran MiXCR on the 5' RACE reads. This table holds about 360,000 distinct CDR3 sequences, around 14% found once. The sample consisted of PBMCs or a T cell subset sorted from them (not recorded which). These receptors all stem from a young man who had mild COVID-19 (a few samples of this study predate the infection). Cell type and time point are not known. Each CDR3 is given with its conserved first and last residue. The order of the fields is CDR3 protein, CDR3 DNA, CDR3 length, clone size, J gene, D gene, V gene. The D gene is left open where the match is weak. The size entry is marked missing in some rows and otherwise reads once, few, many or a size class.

CDR3 protein: CATSDFAANNEQFF
CDR3 DNA: TGTGCCACCAGTGATTTCGCAGCTAACAATGAGCAGTTCTTC
CDR3 length: 14
clone size: .
J gene: TRBJ2-1
D gene: .
V gene: TRBV24-1

CDR3 protein: CAISRQTNTEAFF
CDR3 DNA: TGTGCCATCAGTCGACAGACGAACACTGAAGCTTTCTTT
CDR3 length: 13
clone size: .
J gene: TRBJ1-1
D gene: .
V gene: TRBV10-3

CDR3 protein: CASSAGGGPEVYNEQFF
CDR3 DNA: TGTGCCAGCAGCGCAGGGGGGGGCCCCGAGGTCTACAATGAGCAGTTCTTC
CDR3 length: 17
clone size: .
J gene: TRBJ2-1
D gene: .
V gene: TRBV9

CDR3 protein: CASRSGLAEFQETQYF
CDR3 DNA: TGTGCCAGCAGGTCGGGACTAGCGGAGTTCCAAGAGACCCAGTACTTC
CDR3 length: 16
clone size: many
J gene: TRBJ2-5
D gene: TRBD2
V gene: TRBV3-1

CDR3 protein: CATSRDGGQGALGEQYF
CDR3 DNA: TGTGCCACCAGCAGAGATGGGGGACAGGGGGCCCTAGGGGAGCAGTACTTC
CDR3 length: 17
clone size: .
J gene: TRBJ2-7
D gene: TRBD1
V gene: TRBV15

CDR3 protein: CAISALNYEQYF
CDR3 DNA: TGTGCCATCAGTGCGTTGAACTACGAGCAGTACTTC
CDR3 length: 12
clone size: .
J gene: TRBJ2-7
D gene: .
V gene: TRBV10-3

CDR3 protein: CASSVGETLAKNIQYF
CDR3 DNA: TGCGCCAGCAGCGTAGGAGAGACCCTAGCCAAAAACATTCAGTACTTC
CDR3 length: 16
clone size: .
J gene: TRBJ2-4
D gene: .
V gene: TRBV5-1

CDR3 protein: CASSQAWLAGGTNTGELFF
CDR3 DNA: TGCGCCAGCAGCCAAGCGTGGCTAGCGGGGGGCACGAACACCGGGGAGCTGTTTTTT
CDR3 length: 19
clone size: few
J gene: TRBJ2-2
D gene: TRBD2
V gene: TRBV4-3

CDR3 protein: CSVEALNTEAFF
CDR3 DNA: TGCAGCGTTGAGGCTCTGAACACTGAAGCTTTCTTT
CDR3 length: 12
clone size: .
J gene: TRBJ1-1
D gene: .
V gene: TRBV29-1

CDR3 protein: CASSQGTGLLSYEQYF
CDR3 DNA: TGTGCCAGCAGCCAAGGAACGGGACTCCTCTCCTACGAGCAGTACTTC
CDR3 length: 16
clone size: .
J gene: TRBJ2-7
D gene: .
V gene: TRBV3-1

CDR3 protein: CSASTAGGPGEQFF
CDR3 DNA: TGCAGTGCTAGCACAGCGGGGGGGCCGGGGGAGCAGTTCTTC
CDR3 length: 14
clone size: .
J gene: TRBJ2-1
D gene: TRBD2
V gene: TRBV20-1

CDR3 protein: CASSFWAVRNEQFF
CDR3 DNA: TGTGCCAGCAGCTTTTGGGCAGTTCGAAATGAGCAGTTCTTC
CDR3 length: 14
clone size: many
J gene: TRBJ2-1
D gene: .
V gene: TRBV7-9

CDR3 protein: CASTRLGGSNQPQHF
CDR3 DNA: TGTGCCAGCACCCGCTTGGGGGGGAGCAATCAGCCCCAGCATTTT
CDR3 length: 15
clone size: .
J gene: TRBJ1-5
D gene: .
V gene: TRBV2

CDR3 protein: CASSQVPTRTTEAFF
CDR3 DNA: TGCGCCAGCAGCCAAGTCCCGACGCGGACAACTGAAGCTTTCTTT
CDR3 length: 15
clone size: many
J gene: TRBJ1-1
D gene: .
V gene: TRBV4-1

CDR3 protein: CASSQDGRVGDTEAFF
CDR3 DNA: TGCGCCAGCAGCCAAGATGGTAGGGTAGGGGACACTGAAGCTTTCTTT
CDR3 length: 16
clone size: few
J gene: TRBJ1-1
D gene: .
V gene: TRBV4-3

CDR3 protein: CASRLQEGDRAETQYF
CDR3 DNA: TGTGCCAGCAGACTTCAGGAAGGGGACAGGGCGGAGACCCAGTACTTC
CDR3 length: 16
clone size: few
J gene: TRBJ2-5
D gene: TRBD1
V gene: TRBV7-2